The T cell receptor (beta chain) under discussion was sequenced for a study of blood T cell repertoires in COVID-19. Background on the study: Spain, Italy and the United States supplied samples that represented acute and convalescent COVID-19. T cells, B-cell-depleted T cells, or PBMCs provided the cDNA or gDNA that served as material.

Germline CDR1 reads SGHTA; CDR2 reads FQGNSA. The ends were cut back, 5 bases at V and 5 bases at J, with 15 bases in the middle. The CDR3 runs 15 residues. In the authors' methods: Estimated nucleated cell counts came from reference gene primer amplification. Profiled with immunoSEQ multiplex PCR; TCRdb holds only in-frame clones, not every one. D and trimming come from the DNA, and the V and J calls and clone size come from that table. The sample records 350,000 or so clones, roughly nine tenths being singletons. Material: peripheral blood. The TCR sequence derives from a woman aged 60-70 years with COVID-19, enrolled during active disease. The chain carries TRBV7-2 and TRBJ2-2; possibly TRBD2 for D (5 bases). The CDR3 sequence: CASSPIGGPTGELFF. The CDR3 DNA reads TGTGCCAGCAGCCCAATAGGAGGCCCGACCGGGGAGCTGTTTTTT.